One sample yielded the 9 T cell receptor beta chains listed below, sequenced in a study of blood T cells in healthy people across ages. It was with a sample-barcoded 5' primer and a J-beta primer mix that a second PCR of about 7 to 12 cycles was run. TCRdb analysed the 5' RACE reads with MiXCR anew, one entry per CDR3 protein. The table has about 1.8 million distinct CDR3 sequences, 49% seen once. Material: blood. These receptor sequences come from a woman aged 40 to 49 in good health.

The CDR3 loop is CASSHAPAEAFF. Here the CDR3 DNA reads TGTGCCAGCAGCCATGCCCCTGCTGAAGCTTTCTTT. The gene calls are TRBV4-2 and TRBJ1-1; the D is unclear. CDR1 LGHNA and CDR2 YNFKEQ come from the germline V gene. This CDR3 is built from 12 residues. Trimming pared 3 bases from V and 6 bases from J, leaving 8 bases between.

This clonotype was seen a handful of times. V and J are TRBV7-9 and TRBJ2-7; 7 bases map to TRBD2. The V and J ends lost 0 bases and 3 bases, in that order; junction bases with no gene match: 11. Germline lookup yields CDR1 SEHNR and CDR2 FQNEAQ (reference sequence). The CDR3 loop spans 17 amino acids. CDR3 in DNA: TGTGCCAGCAGCTTAGCCCCCTCGTGGGGGGGGATCTACGAGCAGTACTTC. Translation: CASSLAPSWGGIYEQYF.

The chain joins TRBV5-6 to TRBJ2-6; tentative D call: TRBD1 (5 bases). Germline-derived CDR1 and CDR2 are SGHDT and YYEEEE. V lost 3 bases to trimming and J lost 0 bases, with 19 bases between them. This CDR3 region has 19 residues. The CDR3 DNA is TGTGCCAGCAGCTCCACTATCAACAGGTCTTCCTCTGGGGCCAACGTCCTGACTTTC. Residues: CASSSTINRSSSGANVLTF.

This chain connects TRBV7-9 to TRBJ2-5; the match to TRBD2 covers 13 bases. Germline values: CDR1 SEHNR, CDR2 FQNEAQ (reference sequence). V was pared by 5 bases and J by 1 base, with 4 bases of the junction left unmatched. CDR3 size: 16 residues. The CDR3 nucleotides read TGTGCCAGCAGCGCAGGACTAGCGGGGGTCCAAGAGACCCAGTACTTC. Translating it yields CASSAGLAGVQETQYF.

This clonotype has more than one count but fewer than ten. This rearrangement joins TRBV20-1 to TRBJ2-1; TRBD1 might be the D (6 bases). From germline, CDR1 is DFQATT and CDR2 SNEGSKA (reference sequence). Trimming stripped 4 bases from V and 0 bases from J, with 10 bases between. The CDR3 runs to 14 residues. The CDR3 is CSAKGTLSYNEQFF. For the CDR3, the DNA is TGCAGTGCTAAAGGGACACTCTCCTACAATGAGCAGTTCTTC.

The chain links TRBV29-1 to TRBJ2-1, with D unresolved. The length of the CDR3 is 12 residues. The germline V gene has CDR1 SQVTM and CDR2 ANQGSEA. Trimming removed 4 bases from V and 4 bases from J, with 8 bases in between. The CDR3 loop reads CSVVIIYNEQFF. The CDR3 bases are TGCAGCGTTGTAATAATTTACAATGAGCAGTTCTTC.

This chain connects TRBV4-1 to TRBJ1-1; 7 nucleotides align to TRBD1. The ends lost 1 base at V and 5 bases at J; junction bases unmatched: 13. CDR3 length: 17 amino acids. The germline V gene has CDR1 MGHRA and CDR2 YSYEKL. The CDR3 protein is CASSQVQDRPVSTEAFF. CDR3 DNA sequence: TGCGCCAGCAGCCAAGTCCAGGACAGGCCAGTAAGTACTGAAGCTTTCTTT.

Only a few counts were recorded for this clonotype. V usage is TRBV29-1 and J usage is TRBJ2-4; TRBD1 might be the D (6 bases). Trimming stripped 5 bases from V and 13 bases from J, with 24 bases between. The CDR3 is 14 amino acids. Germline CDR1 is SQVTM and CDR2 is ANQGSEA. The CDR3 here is CSVRSVAGAREQYF. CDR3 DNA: TGCAGCGTTCGGTCAGTAGCAGGGGCTCGTGAGCAGTACTTC.

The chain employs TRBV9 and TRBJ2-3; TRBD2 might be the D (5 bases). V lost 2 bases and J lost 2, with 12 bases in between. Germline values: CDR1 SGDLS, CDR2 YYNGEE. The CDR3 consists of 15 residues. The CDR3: CASSVGSQSTDTQYF. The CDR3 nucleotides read TGTGCCAGCAGCGTTGGGAGCCAGTCCACAGATACGCAGTATTTT.